This T cell receptor beta chain emerged from a study of blood T cell repertoires in COVID-19. Study overall: Sources were T cells, B-cell-depleted T cells, or PBMCs; the material itself was cDNA or gDNA.

V shed 5 bases and J shed 2 bases, with 11 bases lying between them. CDR1 and CDR2 (germline): SEHNR, FQNEAQ (reference sequence). This CDR3 comprises 14 residues. Original processing methods: Reference gene primer amplification gave estimated nucleated cell counts. Sequenced by immunoSEQ multiplex PCR; TCRdb stores in-frame clones only, minus some. Clone size and the V and J calls come from that table; the DNA yielded D and trimming. The sample comprises about 300,000 clones, 86% of which are singletons, and 1.5% to 2% rests with the top ten. The sequencing input was peripheral blood. This TCR was sampled from a woman aged 45-65 years with acute or convalescent COVID-19. The chain couples TRBV7-9 to TRBJ2-3; weak D call: TRBD1 (6 bases). CDR3 amino acids: CASSTRDITDTQYF. CDR3 DNA sequence: TGTGCCAGCAGCACCCGGGACATCACAGATACGCAGTATTTT.